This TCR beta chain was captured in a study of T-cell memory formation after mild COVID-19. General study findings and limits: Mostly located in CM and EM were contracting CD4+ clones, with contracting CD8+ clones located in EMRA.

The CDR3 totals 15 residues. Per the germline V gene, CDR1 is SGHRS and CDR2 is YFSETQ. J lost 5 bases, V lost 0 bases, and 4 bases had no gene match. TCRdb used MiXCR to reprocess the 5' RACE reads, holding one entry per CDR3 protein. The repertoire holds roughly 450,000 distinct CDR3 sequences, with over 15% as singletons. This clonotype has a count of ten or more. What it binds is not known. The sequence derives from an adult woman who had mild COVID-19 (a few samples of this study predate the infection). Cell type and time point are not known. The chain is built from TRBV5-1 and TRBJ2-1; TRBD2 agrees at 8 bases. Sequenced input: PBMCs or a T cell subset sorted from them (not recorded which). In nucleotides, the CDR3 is TGCGCCAGCAGCTTGGGCGGCGGGGGGCACAATGAGCAGTTCTTC. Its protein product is CASSLGGGGHNEQFF.